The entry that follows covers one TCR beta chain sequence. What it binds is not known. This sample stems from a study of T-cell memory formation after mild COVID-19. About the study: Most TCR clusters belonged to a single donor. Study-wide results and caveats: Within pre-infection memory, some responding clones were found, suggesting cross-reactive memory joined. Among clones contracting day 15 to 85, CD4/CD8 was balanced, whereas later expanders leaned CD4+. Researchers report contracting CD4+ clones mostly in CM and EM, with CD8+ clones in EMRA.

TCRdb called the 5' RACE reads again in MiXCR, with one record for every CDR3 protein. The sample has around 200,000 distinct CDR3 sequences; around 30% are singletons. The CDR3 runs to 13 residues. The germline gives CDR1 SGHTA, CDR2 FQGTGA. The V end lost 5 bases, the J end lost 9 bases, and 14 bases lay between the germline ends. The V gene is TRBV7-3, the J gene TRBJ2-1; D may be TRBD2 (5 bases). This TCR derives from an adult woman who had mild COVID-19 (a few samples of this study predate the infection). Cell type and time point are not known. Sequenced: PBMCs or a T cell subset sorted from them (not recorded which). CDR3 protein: CASSPRRMSEQFF. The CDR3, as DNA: TGTGCCAGCAGCCCGAGGAGGATGAGTGAGCAGTTCTTC.